The rows below give T cell receptor beta chains drawn from one sample of a study of T cells in Graves' hyperthyroidism and ophthalmopathy. From the multiplex PCR reads, TCRdb called clonotypes with MiXCR, one entry per CDR3 protein. The sample yields a few hundred thousand distinct CDR3 sequences, approximately 15% seen once. The specimen was blood. Receptors were obtained from a woman in her thirties or forties with Graves' ophthalmopathy. Each CDR3 is given with its conserved first and last residue. Each record gives: V gene, D gene, J gene, clone size, CDR3 DNA, CDR3 protein. D genes are given only for firm matches. Only some rows state a clone size, as once, few, many or a class for expanded clones.

>TRBV11-2|.|TRBJ2-2|.
TGTGCCAGCACCCTATCACCGAACACCGGGGAGCTGTTTTTT
CASTLSPNTGELFF
>TRBV27|.|TRBJ1-1|.
TGTGCCAGCAGCCGTGCGGGGGCGCACACTGAAGCTTTCTTT
CASSRAGAHTEAFF
>TRBV20-1|.|TRBJ2-3|.
TGCAGTGCTAGAGGCCACCCCCAGGGAAGCACAGATACGCAGTATTTT
CSARGHPQGSTDTQYF
>TRBV2|.|TRBJ2-3|many
TGTGCCAGCACCGGGACTTACACAGATACGCAGTATTTT
CASTGTYTDTQYF
>TRBV10-2|TRBD1|TRBJ2-1|few
TGCGCCAGCAGGACGGGACAGACCTACAATGAGCAGTTCTTC
CASRTGQTYNEQFF
>TRBV12-3/TRBV12-4|.|TRBJ2-3|many
TGTGCCAGCAGTAACTCGAAAATGGGGTCCCTAGGCGATACGCAGTATTTT
CASSNSKMGSLGDTQYF
>TRBV6-1|TRBD2|TRBJ2-3|many
TGTGCCAGCAGTGGACTAGCGGGGACTTTAAGTGATACGCAGTATTTT
CASSGLAGTLSDTQYF
>TRBV29-1|.|TRBJ1-1|.
TGCAGCGTTGAAGAAGGGGTTAGGAACACTGAAGCTTTCTTT
CSVEEGVRNTEAFF
>TRBV29-1|.|TRBJ2-5|.
TGCAGCGTTGCCGGCCCCCAAGAGACCCAGTACTTC
CSVAGPQETQYF
>TRBV4-1|TRBD1|TRBJ2-2|once
TGCGCCAGCAGCCAAGCTCTCCGGGACAGGGGGATTAGGGACACCGGGGAGCTGTTTTTT
CASSQALRDRGIRDTGELFF
>TRBV11-2|TRBD2|TRBJ2-7|many
TGTGCCAGCAGCTTAGATGGGGGGGACGGCTACGAGCAGTACTTC
CASSLDGGDGYEQYF
>TRBV12-5|TRBD1|TRBJ1-2|many
TGTGCTAGTGGTTTGGATTCCGGGACAGTCTATGGCTACACCTTC
CASGLDSGTVYGYTF
>TRBV2|.|TRBJ2-5|many
TGTGCCAGCATCGCCGGGACTGGCCCCGGGGGGACCCAGTACTTC
CASIAGTGPGGTQYF
>TRBV28|TRBD2|TRBJ2-5|.
TGTGCCAGCGGGGGGGGACTAGCGGTCCGAGGGACCCAGTACTTC
CASGGGLAVRGTQYF
>TRBV7-9|.|TRBJ2-7|few
TGTGCCAGCAGAATATCAGGCAGGGGAAGCGAGCAGTACTTC
CASRISGRGSEQYF
>TRBV18|.|TRBJ1-4|few
TGTGCCAGCTCCGGGACACTGAATGAAAAACTGTTTTTT
CASSGTLNEKLFF
>TRBV7-2|.|TRBJ2-2|few
TGTGCCAGCAGCTTGGCAGTAGGCGCTTCCGGGGAGCTGTTTTTT
CASSLAVGASGELFF
>TRBV7-9|.|TRBJ2-2|.
TGTGCCAGCAGCTTTACTGGGAGTCCCGGGGAGCTGTTTTTT
CASSFTGSPGELFF
>TRBV2|.|TRBJ2-5|many
TGTGCCAGCAGTGCCGCCGGGGAGACCCAGTACTTC
CASSAAGETQYF
>TRBV7-8|TRBD1|TRBJ1-1|few
TGTGCCAGCAGCTTAGCTCCGGACAGGGGATGGAACACTGAAGCTTTCTTT
CASSLAPDRGWNTEAFF
>TRBV11-2|.|TRBJ1-4|.
TGTGCCAGCAGCTTGAGGTCGCACTCGAAAAATGAAAAACTGTTTTTT
CASSLRSHSKNEKLFF
>TRBV7-8|TRBD1|TRBJ1-1|few
TGTGCCAGCAGCTCGCGACAGGGGGCCGAAGCTTTCTTT
CASSSRQGAEAFF
>TRBV2|TRBD2|TRBJ2-5|.
TGTGCCAGCAGGGCGGGAGTAGAGACCCAGTACTTC
CASRAGVETQYF